These 22 T cell receptor beta chains were all obtained from the same sample, sequenced in a study of blood T cell repertoires in COVID-19. Libraries were prepared by immunoSEQ multiplex PCR; TCRdb keeps only in-frame clonotypes and omits some of them. The sample yields tens of thousands of clones, about 80% seen once. Sequenced: peripheral blood. The source is a human donor in a cohort sampled during active COVID-19.

This sequence joins TRBV6-2 or TRBV6-3 and TRBJ2-1, with 11 nucleotides matching TRBD2. J was trimmed by 9 bases and V by 4 bases; bases with no gene match: 5. This CDR3 has 14 residues. Germline-derived CDR1 and CDR2 are MNHEY and SVGEGT. The CDR3 region is CASSLASGGSEQFF. The CDR3 bases are TGTGCCAGCAGTTTGGCTAGCGGGGGGAGTGAGCAGTTCTTC.

CDR3: CASSAAQGARGYTF. The CDR3 DNA sequence: TGTGCCAGCAGCGCCGCCCAAGGGGCTAGGGGCTACACCTTC. This rearrangement joins TRBV7-9 to TRBJ1-2, with TRBD1 as a possible D gene (5 bases). There are 14 residues in the CDR3. Per the germline V gene, CDR1 is SEHNR and CDR2 is FQNEAQ (reference sequence). Trimming left V 5 bases short and J 8 bases short, with 18 bases between. Supplemented by reference TRBV7-9 and TRBJ1-2, the full variable domain reads DTGVSQNPRHKITKRGQNVTFRCDPISEHNRLYWYRQTLGQGPEFLTYFQNEAQLEKSRLLSDRFSAERPKGSFSTLEIQRTEQGDSAMYLCASSAAQGARGYTFGSGTRLTVV.

The CDR3 nucleotides are TGCAGCGCGTTGCGGGGGGCCGGGGAGCTGTTTTTT. It codes for CSALRGAGELFF. V is TRBV29-1 and J is TRBJ2-2; 8 bases map to TRBD2. The V and J ends lost 7 bases and 6 bases, in that order; junction bases with no gene match: 4. Germline V gene data show CDR1 as SQVTM and CDR2 as ANQGSEA. The CDR3 consists of 12 residues.

The chain combines TRBV28 with TRBJ1-2, with 8 bases lining up with TRBD1. The CDR3 has 14 residues. Trimming cost V 3 bases and J 6 bases; bases outside gene matches: 6. Germline lookup yields CDR1 MDHEN and CDR2 SYDVKM. Here the CDR3 reads CASSFPGQVDGYTF. The CDR3 DNA reads as TGTGCCAGCAGTTTTCCGGGACAGGTAGATGGCTACACCTTC.

V is TRBV3-1 (or the pseudogene TRBV3-2) and J is TRBJ1-5; possibly TRBD1 for D (5 bases). With 3 bases removed from V and 4 bases from J, the gap between germline ends came to 13 bases. Looked up from germline, CDR1 is LGHDT and CDR2 is YNNKEL (reference sequence). This CDR3 comprises 15 residues. The DNA of the CDR3 is TGTGCCAGCAGCCAGGGGGGAAGGGAGAATCAGCCCCAGCATTTT. This codes for CASSQGGRENQPQHF.

A few counts support this clone. The rearrangement uses TRBV27 and TRBJ1-2; 11 nucleotides agree with TRBD1. The CDR3 is 16 amino acids. Germline trimming cut 5 bases from V and 0 bases from J; bases unmatched to any gene: 5. CDR1 MNHEY and CDR2 SMNVEV come from the germline V gene (reference sequence). CDR3 amino acids: CASSGDRGNTNYGYTF. CDR3 bases: TGTGCCAGCAGTGGGGACAGGGGGAACACTAACTATGGCTACACCTTC.

The V gene is TRBV7-2, the J gene TRBJ1-5, with 8 nucleotides matching TRBD1. The germline V gene has CDR1 SGHTA and CDR2 FQGNSA. This CDR3 region has 15 residues. V was pared by 4 bases and J by 4 bases, with 6 bases of the junction left unmatched. The CDR3 DNA follows: TGTGCCAGCAGCTGGGGGACAGGCGGGAATCAGCCCCAGCATTTT. Its translation: CASSWGTGGNQPQHF.

This chain joins TRBV5-1 and TRBJ1-1; D perhaps matches TRBD1 (5 bases). V dropped 0 bases and J dropped 0 bases, with 15 bases sitting between them. The CDR3 totals 17 residues. Germline loops: CDR1 SGHRS, CDR2 YFSETQ. The CDR3 sequence: CASSLAWADSLNTEAFF. The CDR3 DNA reads TGCGCCAGCAGCTTGGCTTGGGCCGACAGTTTGAACACTGAAGCTTTCTTT.

The chain recombines TRBV5-4 with TRBJ2-7, with 9 bases identical to TRBD1. Germline V gives CDR1 SGHNT, CDR2 YYREEE (reference sequence). The CDR3 totals 13 residues. J gave up 5 bases and V 4 bases, and 4 bases lay outside the gene matches. The CDR3, as DNA: TGTGCCAGCAGCCAGGACAGGGGCGACGAGCAGTACTTC. Protein sequence: CASSQDRGDEQYF.

The gene calls are TRBV11-2 and TRBJ2-1, with D perhaps TRBD1 (5 bases). The germline CDR1 and CDR2 sequences are SGHAT and FQNNGV. This CDR3 comprises 15 residues. V was trimmed by 1 base and J by 4 bases, leaving 11 bases between them. The CDR3 reads CASSLVPGPYNEQFF. CDR3 DNA: TGTGCCAGCAGCTTAGTTCCAGGGCCATACAATGAGCAGTTCTTC.

The chain joins TRBV6-5 to TRBJ2-7; D might be TRBD1 (6 bases). The CDR3 totals 15 residues. Trimming took off 4 bases at V and 3 bases at J, with 16 bases between the two ends. Germline CDR1 MNHEY, CDR2 SVGAGI. CDR3: CASSSLAGEGYEQYF. In nucleotides, the CDR3 is TGTGCCAGCAGTTCCCTGGCAGGGGAAGGCTACGAGCAGTACTTC.

This chain joins TRBV19 and TRBJ2-7; possible D gene TRBD2, 5 bases. The germline V gene has CDR1 LNHDA and CDR2 SQIVND (reference sequence). The CDR3 contains 15 residues. V was shortened by 3 bases and J by 3 bases, with 15 bases between the two germline ends. Here the CDR3 DNA reads TGTGCCAGTAGTATGTCTAGCTCAGGATACTACGAGCAGTACTTC. It codes for CASSMSSSGYYEQYF. Full variable domain (remainder filled in from reference TRBV19 and TRBJ2-7): DGGITQSPKYLFRKEGQNVTLSCEQNLNHDAMYWYRQDPGQGLRLIYYSQIVNDFQKGDIAEGYSVSREKKESFPLTVTSAQKNPTAFYLCASSMSSSGYYEQYFGPGTRLTVT.

The chain employs TRBV7-3 and TRBJ2-5, with a weak D call TRBD2 (6 bases). Germline-derived CDR1 and CDR2 are SGHTA and FQGTGA. The CDR3 length is 13 residues. V was trimmed by 5 bases and J by 5 bases, leaving 12 bases between them. CDR3: CASSIGGRETQYF. CDR3 nucleotides: TGTGCCAGCAGCATCGGGGGTAGGGAGACCCAGTACTTC.

This clone was counted once. V is TRBV3-1 (or the pseudogene TRBV3-2) and J is TRBJ1-3; no clear D gene. The V and J ends lost 1 base and 3 bases respectively, with 7 bases between them. Germline-derived CDR1 and CDR2 are LGHDT and YNNKEL (reference sequence). The CDR3 loop spans 14 amino acids. CDR3 nucleotides: TGTGCCAGCAGCCAAGCTAGCAGTGGAAACACCATATATTTT. Its protein is CASSQASSGNTIYF.

V is TRBV7-2 and J is TRBJ2-3; 10 nucleotides align to TRBD2. Germline lookup yields CDR1 SGHTA and CDR2 FQGNSA. The CDR3 has 15 residues. With V trimmed by 2 bases and J by 6 bases, 5 bases remained unmatched. Here the CDR3 reads CASSLLAGVGDTQYF. The CDR3 DNA is TGTGCCAGCAGCTTACTAGCGGGGGTGGGTGATACGCAGTATTTT.

The gene calls are TRBV20-1 and TRBJ2-4, with no clear D. Germline V gives CDR1 DFQATT, CDR2 SNEGSKA (reference sequence). Trimming took 3 bases from V and 6 from J, leaving 15 bases between them. This CDR3 is built from 14 residues. CDR3: CSASWRSQGNIQYF. DNA of the CDR3: TGCAGTGCTAGTTGGAGAAGCCAAGGAAACATTCAGTACTTC.

The chain uses TRBV7-3 and TRBJ2-1; D perhaps matches TRBD2 (5 bases). Germline V CDR1 and CDR2: SGHTA, FQGTGA. This CDR3 comprises 17 residues. V lost 1 base and J lost 0, with 13 bases in between. CDR3: CASSLSGGGGSYNEQFF. The CDR3 nucleotides read TGTGCCAGCAGCTTAAGTGGTGGCGGAGGCTCCTACAATGAGCAGTTCTTC.

The chain couples TRBV7-9 to TRBJ2-1; D perhaps matches TRBD1 (5 bases). The V gene lost 4 bases and the J gene lost 4 bases, with 23 bases spanning the gap. CDR1 SEHNR and CDR2 FQNEAQ come from the germline V gene (reference sequence). The CDR3 runs to 18 residues. DNA of the CDR3: TGTGCCAGCAGCTCCATCTGGGGCACACCACTGCAATACAATGAGCAGTTCTTC. Its protein is CASSSIWGTPLQYNEQFF.

The rearrangement joins TRBV25-1 to TRBJ2-3; D is possibly TRBD1 (5 bases). V lost 6 bases to trimming and J lost 0 bases, with 10 bases between them. The CDR3 has 14 amino acids. Per the germline V gene, CDR1 is MGHDK and CDR2 is SYGVNS. CDR3 in amino acids: CASRGRPSTDTQYF. CDR3 in DNA: TGTGCCAGCAGGGGGCGTCCTAGCACAGATACGCAGTATTTT.

This chain links TRBV5-1 with TRBJ2-5; tentatively, D is TRBD2 (6 bases). Trimming stripped 0 bases from V and 3 bases from J, with 12 bases between. Germline CDR1 and CDR2: SGHRS and YFSETQ. CDR3 length: 15 residues. This chain's CDR3 is CASSLGRAQKETQYF. The CDR3 coding sequence is TGCGCCAGCAGCTTGGGGAGGGCGCAAAAAGAGACCCAGTACTTC.

This sequence joins TRBV7-8 and TRBJ1-1, with a weak D call TRBD1 (6 bases). This CDR3 spans 18 amino acids. Germline V gene sequence: CDR1 SGHVS, CDR2 FQNEAQ. Trimming took off 0 bases at V and 5 bases at J, with 22 bases between the two ends. CDR3 protein: CASSLARVLGARRTEAFF. As DNA, the CDR3 is TGTGCCAGCAGCTTAGCGCGGGTCCTGGGGGCGCGTCGGACTGAAGCTTTCTTT.

The chain is built from TRBV12-3 or TRBV12-4 and TRBJ2-3, with D hard to call. CDR3 length: 12 amino acids. Trimming stripped 4 bases from V and 7 bases from J, with 9 bases between. In nucleotides, the CDR3 is TGTGCCAGCAGTTCGACACCCCATACGCAGTATTTT. It codes for CASSSTPHTQYF.